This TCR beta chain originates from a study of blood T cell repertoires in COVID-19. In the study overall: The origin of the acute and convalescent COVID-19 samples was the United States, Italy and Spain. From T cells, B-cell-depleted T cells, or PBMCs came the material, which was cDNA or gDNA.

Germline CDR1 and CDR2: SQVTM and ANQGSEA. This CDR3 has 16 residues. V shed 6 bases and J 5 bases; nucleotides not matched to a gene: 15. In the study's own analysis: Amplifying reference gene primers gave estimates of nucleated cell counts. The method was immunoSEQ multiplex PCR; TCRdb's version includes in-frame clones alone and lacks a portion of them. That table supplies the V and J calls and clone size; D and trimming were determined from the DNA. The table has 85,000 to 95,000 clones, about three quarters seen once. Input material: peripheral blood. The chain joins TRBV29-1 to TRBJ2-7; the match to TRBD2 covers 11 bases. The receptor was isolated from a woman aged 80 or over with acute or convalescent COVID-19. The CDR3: CSVELAGGLFSHEQYF. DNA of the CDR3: TGCAGCGTAGAGCTAGCGGGGGGCCTCTTTTCCCACGAGCAGTACTTC.